Shown below are 31 T cell receptor beta chains from a single sample sequenced in a study of control samples from healthy donors and cancer patients. The method was immunoSEQ multiplex PCR; TCRdb's version includes in-frame clones alone and lacks a portion of them. The sample contains some 96,000 clones, less than 90% of which appear only once. The sample comprised blood. The receptor source for this set is a woman aged 50 to 60 in good health.

The V gene is TRBV7-9, the J gene TRBJ2-1; 9 bases match TRBD2. The CDR3 loop spans 14 amino acids. Germline V gene sequence: CDR1 SEHNR, CDR2 FQNEAQ (reference sequence). V shed 2 bases, J shed 9 bases, and the junction held 5 bases outside the gene matches. CDR3 nucleotide sequence: TGTGCCAGCAGCTTACAGGGCGGGAGGGCTGAGCAGTTCTTC. Translating it yields CASSLQGGRAEQFF.

The V call is TRBV30, the J call TRBJ1-2; 8 bases are a match to TRBD1. Germline values: CDR1 GTSNPN, CDR2 SVGIG (reference sequence). Germline trimming cut 3 bases from V and 8 bases from J; bases unmatched to any gene: 8. This CDR3 spans 13 amino acids. CDR3 coding DNA: TGTGCCTGGAGCGGACAGGGAGGGGCGGGCTACACCTTC. Translated: CAWSGQGGAGYTF.

The genes are TRBV27 and TRBJ2-1, with a weak D call TRBD1 (6 bases). The CDR3 contains 14 residues. Trimming took off 6 bases at V and 4 bases at J, with 13 bases between the two ends. The germline V gene encodes CDR1 MNHEY and CDR2 SMNVEV (reference sequence). CDR3 DNA: TGTGCCAGCAGCACGGACAGAACGTACAATGAGCAGTTCTTC. This encodes CASSTDRTYNEQFF.

The chain uses TRBV6-5 and TRBJ1-1; no firm D call. CDR1 is MNHEY and CDR2 is SVGAGI in the germline V gene. The CDR3 sequence is 15 residues long. The V and J ends lost 0 bases and 1 base respectively, with 9 bases between them. CDR3 sequence reads: CASSYSAISNTEAFF. CDR3 nucleotide sequence: TGTGCCAGCAGTTACTCGGCCATATCGAACACTGAAGCTTTCTTT.

The chain is built from TRBV19 and TRBJ2-7; TRBD2 aligns across 7 bases. Trimming removed 3 bases from V and 2 bases from J; junction bases left unmatched: 7. Germline-derived CDR1 and CDR2 are LNHDA and SQIVND (reference sequence). CDR3 size: 15 residues. CDR3 amino acids: CASSIQRGIPYEQYF. CDR3 coding DNA: TGTGCCAGTAGTATTCAGCGGGGTATCCCCTACGAGCAGTACTTC.

This clone was recorded only once. The chain couples TRBV6-4 to TRBJ1-5, with TRBD1 matching 7 bases. Germline CDR1 and CDR2: MRHNA and SNTAGT. V lost 5 bases to trimming and J lost 1 base; unmatched junction nucleotides: 5. The length of the CDR3 is 15 residues. This CDR3 is CASSRDSSSNQPQHF. The CDR3 region has the DNA TGTGCCAGCAGTAGGGACAGTAGCAGCAATCAGCCCCAGCATTTT.

This clone has a handful of counts. The chain carries TRBV30 and TRBJ2-7; D uncertain. The CDR3 loop spans 13 amino acids. The V end was cut by 0 bases, the J end by 5 bases, with 11 bases between. Germline V gives CDR1 GTSNPN, CDR2 SVGIG (reference sequence). The CDR3 loop is CAWSVLGRHEQYF. The DNA for the CDR3 is TGTGCCTGGAGTGTACTTGGGCGTCACGAGCAGTACTTC. Combining the CDR3 with reference TRBV30 and TRBJ2-7 gives the whole variable domain SQTIHQWPATLVQPVGSPLSLECTVEGTSNPNLYWYRQAAGRGLQLLFYSVGIGQISSEVPQNLSASRPQDRQFILSSKKLLLSDSGFYLCAWSVLGRHEQYFGPGTRLTVT.

The chain employs TRBV19 and TRBJ2-1; D call uncertain. The CDR3 runs to 14 residues. V lost 9 bases and J lost 0, with 12 bases in between. The germline V gene has CDR1 LNHDA and CDR2 SQIVND (reference sequence). CDR3 bases: TGTGCCAGCCGGATGTCGTTCTCCTACAATGAGCAGTTCTTC. Its translation is CASRMSFSYNEQFF.

The chain uses TRBV9 and TRBJ1-2; D gene ambiguous. The CDR3 sequence is 17 residues long. The germline V gene has CDR1 SGDLS and CDR2 YYNGEE. V dropped 0 bases and J dropped 1 base, with 16 bases sitting between them. The CDR3 sequence is CASSVVTPLGSNYGYTF. For the CDR3, the DNA is TGTGCCAGCAGCGTAGTCACCCCACTAGGGAGTAACTATGGCTACACCTTC.

The chain recombines TRBV6-5 with TRBJ1-2; perhaps TRBD1 as D (5 bases). V was trimmed by 6 bases and J by 0 bases, leaving 14 bases between them. The germline CDR1 and CDR2 sequences are MNHEY and SVGAGI. The CDR3 length is 15 residues. The CDR3 coding sequence is TGTGCCAGCAGAGTCAAGGACAAGTCTAACTATGGCTACACCTTC. Amino acids: CASRVKDKSNYGYTF.

The rearrangement uses TRBV7-6 and TRBJ2-3; D gene ambiguous. The CDR3 loop spans 16 amino acids. With 1 base removed from V and 4 bases from J, the gap between germline ends came to 15 bases. The germline V gene has CDR1 SGHVS and CDR2 FNYEAQ. The CDR3 loop reads CASSLEAGLNADTQYF. The CDR3, as DNA: TGTGCCAGCAGCTTAGAAGCAGGCCTGAACGCAGATACGCAGTATTTT.

This clone showed up just once. This chain uses TRBV18 with TRBJ2-3; D gene unclear. The CDR3 has 13 residues. Germline V gene lookup returns CDR1 KGHSH and CDR2 LQKENI. Trimming took 3 bases from V and 0 from J, leaving 4 bases between them. This CDR3 is CASSPLSTDTQYF. DNA for the CDR3: TGTGCCAGCTCACCTCTGAGCACAGATACGCAGTATTTT.

A single count supports this clone. V and J are TRBV5-1 and TRBJ1-3, with D hard to call. CDR1 SGHRS and CDR2 YFSETQ come from the germline V gene. CDR3 length equals 14 residues. The V end was cut by 4 bases, the J end by 0 bases, with 8 bases between. The chain's CDR3 is CASSIGSSGNTIYF. CDR3 nucleotides: TGCGCCAGCAGCATCGGGAGCTCTGGAAACACCATATATTTT.

The genes are TRBV11-2 and TRBJ1-4, with TRBD1 matching over 8 bases. The CDR3 runs 15 residues. Germline V gene lookup returns CDR1 SGHAT and CDR2 FQNNGV. V lost 5 bases and J lost 7; bases outside the gene matches: 9. The CDR3: CASSVDRGIGEKLFF. The CDR3 DNA reads as TGTGCCAGCAGCGTCGACAGGGGTATAGGTGAAAAACTGTTTTTT.

J is TRBJ2-3 and V is TRBV19; 9 bases match TRBD1. Looked up from germline, CDR1 is LNHDA and CDR2 is SQIVND (reference sequence). The length of the CDR3 is 16 residues. The V segment lost 2 bases and the J segment 5 bases; nucleotides outside the gene matches: 8. CDR3 in amino acids: CASSITGGSPGDTQYF. The CDR3 DNA follows: TGTGCCAGTAGTATAACAGGGGGCAGCCCTGGAGATACGCAGTATTTT.

V and J are TRBV4-3 and TRBJ1-4; D might be TRBD1 (6 bases). Per germline, CDR1 LGHNA and CDR2 YSLEER. The V end lost 4 bases, the J end lost 4 bases, and 10 bases lay between the germline ends. This CDR3 region has 14 residues. The CDR3 bases are TGCGCCAGCAGCCTTGGGGGGCGTAATGAAAAACTGTTTTTT. It translates to CASSLGGRNEKLFF.

This clone was seen a single time. This chain links TRBV5-1 with TRBJ1-1, with 9 bases fitting TRBD1. The CDR3 length is 14 residues. The ends lost 2 bases at V and 3 bases at J; junction bases unmatched: 2. Looked up from germline, CDR1 is SGHRS and CDR2 is YFSETQ. CDR3: CASSLQGADTEAFF. CDR3 coding DNA: TGCGCCAGCAGCTTACAGGGGGCCGACACTGAAGCTTTCTTT.

This rearrangement joins TRBV7-2 to TRBJ1-6; TRBD1 matches 7 bases. This CDR3 contains 15 residues. Per germline, CDR1 SGHTA and CDR2 FQGNSA. Unmatched junction bases numbered 10, after V lost 5 bases and J lost 9 bases. DNA of the CDR3: TGTGCCAGCAGCGTCAGACAGGGCGGGCGTTCACCCCTCCACTTT. This translates into CASSVRQGGRSPLHF.

CDR3 in amino acids: CASSQDPQLRGEQYF. The CDR3 DNA sequence: TGCGCCAGCAGCCAAGATCCGCAACTACGAGGCGAGCAGTACTTC. This chain links TRBV4-1 with TRBJ2-7; no reliable D call. The CDR3 is 15 residues long. Looked up from germline, CDR1 is MGHRA and CDR2 is YSYEKL. V was clipped by 0 bases and J by 6 bases, with 15 bases between them.

In its sample, this clone was seen a few times. The V and J genes are TRBV7-9 and TRBJ2-1; no reliable D call. This CDR3 comprises 12 residues. Germline-derived CDR1 and CDR2 are SEHNR and FQNEAQ (reference sequence). The V and J ends lost 5 bases and 9 bases respectively, with 11 bases between them. The CDR3: CASSRPLGEQFF. The CDR3 nucleotides read TGTGCCAGCAGCCGACCCCTCGGTGAGCAGTTCTTC.

V usage is TRBV19 and J usage is TRBJ2-3, with D unclear. CDR3 length: 11 residues. Germline CDR1 reads LNHDA; CDR2 reads SQIVND (reference sequence). Between the trimmed V and J ends, which lost 6 bases and 5 bases, there was a span of 6 bases. CDR3 residues: CASSYLDTQYF. Here the CDR3 DNA reads TGTGCCAGTAGCTACTTAGATACGCAGTATTTT.

The chain employs TRBV4-1 and TRBJ2-7, with D perhaps TRBD1 (6 bases). The CDR3 runs to 16 residues. V gave up 0 bases and J gave up 3 bases, with 15 bases separating them. The germline gives CDR1 MGHRA, CDR2 YSYEKL. The CDR3 DNA reads TGCGCCAGCAGCCAAGAGCACAGGGTTGGGCGCTACGAGCAGTACTTC. This encodes CASSQEHRVGRYEQYF.

The V call is TRBV6-6, the J call TRBJ1-2; 8 bases match TRBD1. The germline V gene encodes CDR1 MNHNY and CDR2 SVGAGI (reference sequence). This CDR3 has 15 residues. V lost 6 bases, J lost 3 bases, and 9 bases stayed unmatched. This CDR3 reads CASSWTGKLDYGYTF. DNA of the CDR3: TGTGCCAGCAGCTGGACAGGGAAGTTGGACTATGGCTACACCTTC.

The V call is TRBV29-1, the J call TRBJ2-7; 8 bases align to TRBD1. Germline CDR1 is SQVTM and CDR2 is ANQGSEA. The J segment lost 6 bases and the V segment lost 3 bases, leaving 7 bases of the junction unmatched. The CDR3 loop spans 13 amino acids. CDR3 sequence reads: CSVEWTGKGEQYF. The DNA of the CDR3 is TGCAGCGTTGAGTGGACAGGGAAGGGCGAGCAGTACTTC.

This clone appeared a few times. This CDR3 is also generated by other DNA sequences in the sample. This chain uses TRBV7-3 with TRBJ1-1; D is unclear. The ends were cut back, 1 base at V and 0 bases at J, with 9 bases in the middle. The CDR3 covers 15 residues. In germline, CDR1 is SGHTA, CDR2 FQGTGA. The CDR3 region is CASSLRGDLNTEAFF. The DNA of the CDR3 is TGTGCCAGCAGCTTAAGAGGCGATCTGAACACTGAAGCTTTCTTT. Variable domain in full (rest from reference TRBV7-3 and TRBJ1-1): GAGVSQTPSNKVTEKGKYVELRCDPISGHTALYWYRQSLGQGPEFLIYFQGTGAADDSGLPNDRFFAVRPEGSVSTLKIQRTERGDSAVYLCASSLRGDLNTEAFFGQGTRLTVV.

The J gene is TRBJ2-5, the V gene TRBV6-2 or TRBV6-3; 13 nucleotides align to TRBD2. J gave up 2 bases and V 4 bases, and 7 bases lay outside the gene matches. Germline V gives CDR1 MNHEY, CDR2 SVGEGT. The CDR3 contains 17 residues. The CDR3 loop is CASSLITSGGVQETQYF. CDR3 coding DNA: TGTGCCAGCAGTTTAATAACTAGCGGGGGGGTTCAAGAGACCCAGTACTTC.

J is TRBJ1-1 and V is TRBV6-4; unclear D gene. Germline lookup yields CDR1 MRHNA and CDR2 SNTAGT. The CDR3 is 13 amino acids. V lost 5 bases and J 3 bases, leaving 10 bases between the germline ends. CDR3 coding DNA: TGTGCCAGCAGTCCCTCTATCGACACTGAAGCTTTCTTT. Its protein product is CASSPSIDTEAFF.

V gene TRBV7-2 combines with J gene TRBJ1-1; 8 bases align to TRBD1. After removal of 6 bases from V and 0 bases from J, the junction contained 3 bases not matched to a gene. Germline assignment: CDR1 SGHTA and CDR2 FQGNSA. The CDR3 runs 14 residues. CDR3 sequence: CASSPDRVNTEAFF. CDR3 sequence (DNA): TGTGCCAGCAGTCCGGACAGGGTGAACACTGAAGCTTTCTTT.

CDR3 residues: CASSLGTKYTDTQYF. CDR3 coding DNA: TGTGCCAGCAGTTTGGGGACCAAATACACAGATACGCAGTATTTT. The chain uses TRBV28 and TRBJ2-3; possibly TRBD1 or TRBD2 for D (5 bases each). CDR3 length equals 15 residues. V lost 3 bases and J 2 bases, leaving 12 bases between the germline ends. Germline V gives CDR1 MDHEN, CDR2 SYDVKM.

The chain links TRBV9 to TRBJ2-3; D is ambiguous. Germline V CDR1 and CDR2: SGDLS, YYNGEE. There are 13 residues in the CDR3. V lost 3 bases and J lost 6, with 11 bases in between. The CDR3 loop reads CASSEGPLDTQYF. In DNA form, the CDR3 reads TGTGCCAGCAGCGAAGGTCCCTTGGATACGCAGTATTTT.

This clone was detected only a few times. This chain links TRBV6-1 with TRBJ2-5, with 10 nucleotides matching TRBD2. The V gene end was trimmed by 3 bases and the J gene end by 3 bases; junction bases not matched to a gene: 7. CDR1 and CDR2 (germline): MNHNS, SASEGT. CDR3 length equals 16 residues. The CDR3 DNA sequence: TGTGCCAGCAGTGATAATAGCGGGGGGACCAAAGAGACCCAGTACTTC. Encoded protein: CASSDNSGGTKETQYF.